This paragraph reports one T cell receptor (beta chain). Antigen unknown. The germline gives CDR1 LGHNA, CDR2 YNFKEQ. CDR3 length: 15 amino acids. V was clipped by 1 base and J by 7 bases; unmatched bases: 6. The data were taken from a study of blood T cells in healthy people across ages. Using a J-beta primer mix together with a sample-barcoded 5' primer, a second PCR was run for roughly 7 to 12 cycles. Each TCR beta cDNA got a 12-nucleotide random molecular identifier. Each of the samples gave a minimum of 3 million paired-end reads that contained CDR3. MiXCR, applied by TCRdb to the 5' RACE reads, yields one record per CDR3 protein. The table includes 760,000 or so distinct CDR3 sequences, roughly 25% detected once. Regarding the study as a whole: Unsorted PBMC material precluded a definitive naive versus antigen-experienced comparison. Age advanced and TCR beta diversity per million T cells fell, roughly linearly.

These data are also associated with another study on T cells of mothers and their children.

This chain uses TRBV4-2 with TRBJ1-4; 7 nucleotides agree with TRBD1. The sequenced material came from blood. The sequence derives from a boy younger than 18 in good health. Here the CDR3 DNA reads TGTGCCAGCAGCCAAGGACAGGGAGGAGGTGAAAAACTGTTTTTT. Protein product: CASSQGQGGGEKLFF.